This note documents a single T cell receptor (beta chain) sequence. Per the authors' pipeline: Reference gene primer amplification gave nucleated cell count estimates. Sequenced by immunoSEQ multiplex PCR; TCRdb stores in-frame clones only, minus some. Clone size and the V and J calls come from that table; the DNA yielded D and trimming. The data contain a few hundred thousand clones, about 80% of them singletons. The data were obtained in a study of blood T cell repertoires in COVID-19. Across the study: T cells, B-cell-depleted T cells, or PBMCs supplied cDNA or gDNA.

This CDR3 contains 15 residues. The V gene lost 3 bases and the J gene lost 2 bases, with 10 bases spanning the gap. Germline CDR1 is KGHDR and CDR2 is SFDVKD. This chain links TRBV24-1 with TRBJ2-1, with D perhaps matching TRBD2 (5 bases). The specimen sequenced was PBMCs or T cells enriched from blood (not recorded which). The sequence derives from a man aged 30-40 years with acute COVID-19. The CDR3 here is CATSDNSGAYNEQFF. The CDR3 DNA reads TGTGCCACCAGTGATAACAGCGGAGCCTACAATGAGCAGTTCTTC.